This T cell receptor beta chain was identified in a study of T cell responses to AZD1222 COVID-19 vaccine. Study summary: The study pooled second doses at about 4 or about 12 weeks. Study-wide findings and caveats: Recipients of AZD1222 seropositive at baseline numbered only 6 or 7. Along spike, vaccine-associated CD4 TCRs were found throughout, with dominance at 160-218 and 743-854.

The method was immunoSEQ multiplex PCR; TCRdb's version includes in-frame clones alone and lacks a portion of them. Here the sample spans roughly 120,000 clones, about 93% being singletons. In germline, CDR1 is SGHDT, CDR2 YYEEEE. V lost 5 bases to trimming and J lost 5 bases; unmatched junction nucleotides: 5. The CDR3 is 13 residues long. As for this clone: Its antigen remains unknown.

The sequencing used peripheral blood, collected on day 0 of AZD1222 vaccination. This TCR came from an adult in good health. The rearrangement uses TRBV5-6 and TRBJ2-7, with 9 bases lining up with TRBD1. In nucleotides, the CDR3 is TGTGCCAGCAGGAGGACAGGGGAGAACGAGCAGTACTTC. This encodes CASRRTGENEQYF.